This T cell receptor (beta chain) was identified during a study of identical twins. Germline lookup yields CDR1 PRHDT and CDR2 FYEKMQ (reference sequence). Unmatched junction bases numbered 5, after V lost 5 bases and J lost 1 base. The CDR3 has 15 residues. This clonotype was counted only a few times. TCRdb re-called the 5' RACE reads with MiXCR, one entry per CDR3 protein. Of about 530,000 distinct CDR3 sequences listed, about 22% were seen once; the top ten hold around 0.5%. This sample was shared with a second study, whose subject was yellow fever vaccine responses in identical twins.

The sample comprised CD4+ T cells sorted from blood. V and J are TRBV13 and TRBJ2-4; 7 nucleotides line up with TRBD1. The clonotype originates from a woman aged 18-35 years in good health. CDR3 nucleotides: TGTGCCAGCAGCCCCGGACAGGTGGCCAAAAACATTCAGTACTTC. Protein sequence: CASSPGQVAKNIQYF.